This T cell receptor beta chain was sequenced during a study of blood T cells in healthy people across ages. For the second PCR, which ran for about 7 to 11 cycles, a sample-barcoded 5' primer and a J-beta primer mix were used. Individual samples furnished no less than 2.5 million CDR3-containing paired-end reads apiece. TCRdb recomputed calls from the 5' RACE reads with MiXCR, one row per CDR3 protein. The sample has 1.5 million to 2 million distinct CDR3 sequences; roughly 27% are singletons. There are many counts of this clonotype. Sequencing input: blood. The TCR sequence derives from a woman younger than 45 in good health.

The CDR3 sequence: CSAPKRSATYEQYF. CDR3 DNA: TGCAGTGCTCCCAAAAGGTCCGCAACCTACGAGCAGTACTTC. The V call is TRBV20-1, the J call TRBJ2-7; D is ambiguous. V lost 5 bases and J lost 2, with 16 bases in between. The CDR3 runs 14 residues. Germline values: CDR1 DFQATT, CDR2 SNEGSKA (reference sequence).